These 17 T cell receptor beta chains originate from one sample sequenced in a study of CD8 T cells in Susac syndrome. An input of roughly 0.5 to 1 ug of RNA was subjected to reverse transcription using random hexamers. TCRdb recomputed calls from the immunoSEQ multiplex PCR reads with MiXCR, one row per CDR3 protein. The sample has about 240,000 distinct CDR3 sequences; 95% to 97% are singletons. Specimen: CD4+ T cells from PBMCs. All receptors derive from a human donor with Susac syndrome.

V and J are TRBV29-1 and TRBJ2-2; tentatively, D is TRBD2 (6 bases). The CDR3 is 13 amino acids. V lost 6 bases, J lost 6 bases, and 14 bases lay in between. The germline V gene encodes CDR1 SQVTM and CDR2 ANQGSEA. Written as DNA, the CDR3 is TGCAGCGTCAACCTGCGGGAATCCGGGGAGCTGTTTTTT. It encodes CSVNLRESGELFF.

This clonotype was seen only once. The gene calls are TRBV30 and TRBJ2-5; the D gene is possibly TRBD2 (6 bases). Trimming pared 3 bases from V and 7 bases from J, leaving 15 bases between. The CDR3 is made up of 13 amino acids. The germline V gene has CDR1 GTSNPN and CDR2 SVGIG (reference sequence). The CDR3 region is CAWSSSERVTQYF. CDR3 coding DNA: TGTGCCTGGAGCTCTAGCGAGAGGGTGACCCAGTACTTC.

J is TRBJ1-3 and V is TRBV4-1; D is ambiguous. Trimming cost V 1 base and J 2 bases, with 3 bases left between them. CDR1 is MGHRA and CDR2 is YSYEKL in the germline V gene. This CDR3 region has 13 residues. The CDR3 loop reads CASSQGTGNTIYF. For the CDR3, the DNA is TGCGCCAGCAGCCAAGGGACTGGAAACACCATATATTTT.

This rearrangement joins TRBV5-1 to TRBJ2-7; D not certain. The CDR3 is 11 residues long. Germline V gene data show CDR1 as SGHRS and CDR2 as YFSETQ. Trimming removed 4 bases from V and 3 bases from J, with 5 bases in between. The CDR3 region has the DNA TGCGCCAGCAGCGACAACTACGAGCAGTACTTC. Translated: CASSDNYEQYF.

This chain joins TRBV30 and TRBJ2-1; no clear D. Germline CDR1 GTSNPN, CDR2 SVGIG (reference sequence). V gave up 3 bases and J gave up 8 bases, with 8 bases separating them. CDR3 length: 11 residues. CDR3 in DNA: TGTGCCTGGAGCGCCTCGCATGAGCAGTTCTTC. Residues: CAWSASHEQFF. The full variable domain, completed using reference TRBV30 and TRBJ2-1, is SQTIHQWPATLVQPVGSPLSLECTVEGTSNPNLYWYRQAAGRGLQLLFYSVGIGQISSEVPQNLSASRPQDRQFILSSKKLLLSDSGFYLCAWSASHEQFFGPGTRLTVL.

This sequence joins TRBV2 and TRBJ1-4, with unresolved D. Germline loops: CDR1 SNHLY, CDR2 FYNNEI. The CDR3 totals 14 residues. Trimming took 6 bases from V and 5 from J, leaving 13 bases between them. CDR3 sequence reads: CASSDNRGNEKLFF. The CDR3 DNA is TGTGCCAGCAGCGATAACAGAGGGAATGAAAAACTGTTTTTT. Combining the CDR3 with reference TRBV2 and TRBJ1-4 gives the whole variable domain EPEVTQTPSHQVTQMGQEVILRCVPISNHLYFYWYRQILGQKVEFLVSFYNNEISEKSEIFDDQFSVERPDGSNFTLKIRSTKLEDSAMYFCASSDNRGNEKLFFGSGTQLSVL.

The genes are TRBV3-1 and TRBJ2-7, with 7 bases that match TRBD2. CDR1 is LGHDT, CDR2 YNNKEL, per germline (reference sequence). The V gene end was trimmed by 2 bases and the J gene end by 5 bases; junction bases not matched to a gene: 18. CDR3 length: 18 amino acids. CDR3 sequence (DNA): TGTGCCAGCAGCCAACTAAGTTCCCGAGGCGGAGGGAGGGACGAGCAGTACTTC. It codes for CASSQLSSRGGGRDEQYF.

The chain recombines TRBV27 with TRBJ2-1; 8 nucleotides match TRBD1. This CDR3 is built from 13 residues. Germline V lookup: CDR1 MNHEY, CDR2 SMNVEV (reference sequence). V gave up 5 bases and J gave up 9 bases; unmatched junction bases: 6. The CDR3 nucleotides are TGTGCCAGCAGTCTCGGGACAGGCCGTGAGCAGTTCTTC. It yields the protein CASSLGTGREQFF.

This rearrangement joins TRBV12-3 or TRBV12-4 to TRBJ1-2, with 9 bases aligning to TRBD1. The V gene end was trimmed by 3 bases and the J gene end by 8 bases; junction bases not matched to a gene: 4. The CDR3 contains 13 residues. For the CDR3, the DNA is TGTGCCAGCAGTTTGGGACAGGGCGCGGGCTACACCTTC. This gives the protein CASSLGQGAGYTF.

The rearrangement links TRBV29-1 to TRBJ2-7; a weak D match, TRBD1 (5 bases). Germline lookup yields CDR1 SQVTM and CDR2 ANQGSEA. V lost 4 bases and J 2 bases, leaving 12 bases between the germline ends. This CDR3 contains 13 residues. The CDR3 coding sequence is TGCAGCGTTGGGACACTCACCCCCTACGAGCAGTACTTC. Amino acids: CSVGTLTPYEQYF.

The genes are TRBV18 and TRBJ2-1, with 7 bases aligning to TRBD1. This CDR3 spans 15 amino acids. Trimming removed 3 bases from V and 2 bases from J; junction bases left unmatched: 4. The germline CDR1 and CDR2 sequences are KGHSH and LQKENI. The CDR3 sequence: CASSPQGVTYNEQFF. CDR3 in DNA: TGTGCCAGCTCACCCCAGGGGGTAACCTACAATGAGCAGTTCTTC.

The chain carries TRBV13 and TRBJ1-1, with a possible D match to TRBD1 (6 bases). V was trimmed by 5 bases and J by 6 bases, leaving 13 bases between them. The CDR3 consists of 13 residues. Germline loops: CDR1 PRHDT, CDR2 FYEKMQ (reference sequence). The CDR3 DNA sequence: TGTGCCAGCAGCCCAGGGGAGCTTCCTGAAGCTTTCTTT. It translates to CASSPGELPEAFF.

The CDR3 nucleotides read TGTGCCGCTCCGTCCCGGGGGGGACACTCCTACGAGCAGTACTTC. Protein product: CAAPSRGGHSYEQYF. The chain is built from TRBV28 and TRBJ2-7, with TRBD2 matching 8 bases. Germline CDR1 reads MDHEN; CDR2 reads SYDVKM. J gave up 0 bases and V 11 bases, and 12 bases lay outside the gene matches. CDR3 length: 15 amino acids. Based on the CDR3 plus reference TRBV28 and TRBJ2-7, the full variable domain is DVKVTQSSRYLVKRTGEKVFLECVQDMDHENMFWYRQDPGLGLRLIYFSYDVKMKEKGDIPEGYSVSREKKERFSLILESASTNQTSMYLCAAPSRGGHSYEQYFGPGTRLTVT.

The rearrangement links TRBV29-1 to TRBJ2-1, with TRBD2 identical over 11 bases. The germline CDR1 and CDR2 sequences are SQVTM and ANQGSEA. The CDR3 runs 18 residues. The V and J ends lost 8 bases and 0 bases, in that order; junction bases with no gene match: 15. DNA for the CDR3: TGCAGCTTCGGGCAGGGACTAGCGGAGCGAAGCTCCTACAATGAGCAGTTCTTC. Its translation: CSFGQGLAERSSYNEQFF.

V is TRBV29-1 and J is TRBJ1-2; TRBD1 agrees at 7 bases. CDR1 and CDR2 (germline): SQVTM, ANQGSEA. This CDR3 region has 11 residues. Trimming removed 5 bases from V and 6 bases from J; junction bases left unmatched: 3. The CDR3 DNA follows: TGCAGCGTTAACAGGGGAAATGGCTACACCTTC. Translated, it gives CSVNRGNGYTF.

The chain couples TRBV21-1 to TRBJ1-1; TRBD1 reflects the table's D call only, with no check against the DNA. TRBV21-1 is classified as a pseudogene. The CDR3 spans 15 residues. The CDR3 is CASSKGTAKHTEAFF. CDR3 in DNA: TGTGCCAGCAGCAAAGGGACAGCGAAACACACTGAAGCTTTCTTT.

The V call is TRBV20-1, the J call TRBJ2-5; TRBD1 is a possible D gene (5 bases). The germline V gene encodes CDR1 DFQATT and CDR2 SNEGSKA (reference sequence). V shed 1 base and J shed 5 bases, with 14 bases lying between them. This CDR3 comprises 14 residues. CDR3 nucleotides: TGCAGTGCTAGAGGAGCAGGGAATGGGGAGACCCAGTACTTC. This codes for CSARGAGNGETQYF.